This paragraph covers one T cell receptor (beta chain) sequence. Its specificity is not known. Random hexamers served to reverse transcribe roughly 0.5 to 1 ug RNA. It was immunoSEQ multiplex PCR that amplified TCR beta CDR3 across 54 Vbeta and 13 Jbeta. TCRdb re-called the immunoSEQ multiplex PCR reads through MiXCR, storing one row per CDR3 protein. This sample carries 180,000 or so distinct CDR3 sequences, around 94% of them seen once, and the ten largest clones take more than 0.12%. The T cells that were sequenced for TCR beta were CD8+ and CD4+ cells from blood. TEMRA cells were enriched by FACS, and CD4+ and CD8+ T cells were negatively isolated. The data were taken from a study of CD8 T cells in Susac syndrome. Findings and caveats of the study: By the study's own acknowledgment, its TCR sequencing and HLA analysis included relatively few individuals.

There are 14 residues in the CDR3. CDR1 and CDR2 (germline): SGHVS, FQNEAQ. V trimming: 1 base; J trimming: 6 bases; junction bases outside the gene matches: 5. The rearrangement links TRBV7-8 to TRBJ1-2; 7 bases are a match to TRBD1. Sequencing input: CD4+ T cells from PBMCs. The TCR originated in a human donor in good health. Here the CDR3 DNA reads TGTGCCAGCAGCTTAGACAGGGGAGGGGATGGCTACACCTTC. Its translation is CASSLDRGGDGYTF.